This TCR beta chain was sequenced for a study of blood T cell repertoires in COVID-19. Looking at the study overall: Acute-phase and convalescent COVID-19 samples originated in the United States, Italy and Spain. T cells, B-cell-depleted T cells, or PBMCs provided the cDNA or gDNA that served as material.

The authors' processing: Quantification of nucleated cells was approximated via reference gene primer amplification. The table came from immunoSEQ multiplex PCR; TCRdb's copy has only in-frame clones and leaves some out. V, J and clone size were drawn from that table, and D and trimming were deduced from the DNA. The sample has approximately 470,000 clones, 80% to 90% seen once; the top ten hold approximately 3.4%. CDR1 and CDR2 from the germline V gene are MDHEN and SYDVKM. CDR3 length: 11 residues. V shed 8 bases, J shed 4 bases, and the junction held 1 base outside the gene matches. The chain combines TRBV28 with TRBJ1-2; the match to TRBD1 covers 7 bases. This clonotype originated in a human donor in a cohort sampled during active COVID-19. The sequencing input was peripheral blood. The CDR3 DNA is TGTGCCAGCGGGGACAGCTATGGCTACACCTTC. Translated, it gives CASGDSYGYTF.